The clone carrying this T cell receptor (beta chain) was picked up many times. V was trimmed by 5 bases and J by 6 bases, leaving 19 bases between them. CDR3 length equals 15 residues. Germline loops: CDR1 LNHDA, CDR2 SQIVND (reference sequence). The sample is drawn from a study of early T cells in non-severe SARS-CoV-2 infection. TCRdb re-analysed the 5' RACE reads in MiXCR, keeping a single row per CDR3 protein. The sample has some 66,000 distinct CDR3 sequences; under 15% are singletons. The sample consisted of whole blood. This clonotype originated in an adult who was a healthcare worker with PCR-confirmed SARS-CoV-2 infection or an uninfected control (not recorded which). The gene calls are TRBV19 and TRBJ2-5, with D possibly matching TRBD2 (8 bases). The CDR3: CASSSGGDRRKTQYF. CDR3 coding DNA: TGTGCCAGTAGTTCGGGGGGGGACAGACGGAAGACCCAGTACTTC.